The 14 T cell receptor beta chains below come from one sample, sequenced in a study of cytomegalovirus exposure and HLA in healthy donors. Researchers ran the PCR with 60 Vbeta and 13 Jbeta primers. Measured with immunoSEQ multiplex PCR; TCRdb has only the in-frame clones, and not every one. There are around 230,000 clones in the sample; around 80% occur only once, and about 0.5% lies in the top ten. The sample was PBMCs. Source of these receptors: a boy aged 5 to 17 in good health and CMV-seronegative.

This clone was seen a single time. This chain links TRBV21-1 with TRBJ2-7; the table's TRBD2 call for D was not verified on the DNA. TRBV21-1 is a pseudogene locus. The CDR3 contains 15 residues. This CDR3 is CASRPGTSGDYEQYF. The CDR3, as DNA: TGTGCCAGCAGACCAGGGACTAGCGGTGACTACGAGCAGTACTTC.

The J gene is TRBJ1-4, the V gene TRBV19; D possibly corresponds to TRBD1 (5 bases). V was clipped by 6 bases and J by 4 bases, with 12 bases between them. CDR1 is LNHDA, CDR2 SQIVND, per germline (reference sequence). The length of the CDR3 is 14 residues. The CDR3 nucleotides are TGTGCCAGTAGGGGGGGAGCGTATAATGAAAAACTGTTTTTT. Translating gives CASRGGAYNEKLFF.

The chain couples TRBV6-1 to TRBJ1-2, with 9 nucleotides matching TRBD1. Germline V lookup: CDR1 MNHNS, CDR2 SASEGT. The junction had 4 bases not matched to a gene; V was cut back by 6 bases and J by 2 bases. The CDR3 is 14 residues long. The CDR3 DNA sequence: TGTGCCAGCAGGGTAGGACAGGGGAACTATGGCTACACCTTC. It specifies CASRVGQGNYGYTF.

Only a few counts were recorded for this clone. The rearrangement uses TRBV5-1 and TRBJ1-5, with 8 nucleotides matching TRBD1. This CDR3 contains 13 residues. Germline V lookup: CDR1 SGHRS, CDR2 YFSETQ. With 4 bases clipped from V and 6 bases from J, the junction kept 3 bases outside the gene matches. The CDR3 bases are TGCGCCAGCAGCCCAGACAGGGGTCAGCCCCAGCATTTT. Its translation: CASSPDRGQPQHF.

The V call is TRBV5-1, the J call TRBJ2-3; 8 bases match TRBD2. V gave up 4 bases and J gave up 1 base; unmatched junction bases: 8. CDR3 length: 16 amino acids. Germline assignment: CDR1 SGHRS and CDR2 YFSETQ. CDR3 DNA sequence: TGCGCCAGCAGCCCGCCGACTAGCGTAGGCACAGATACGCAGTATTTT. It codes for CASSPPTSVGTDTQYF.

This clone was detected only once. The V call is TRBV5-1, the J call TRBJ1-2; a weak D match, TRBD1 (6 bases). V lost 5 bases and J 1 base, leaving 15 bases between the germline ends. CDR3 length equals 15 residues. Germline CDR1 SGHRS, CDR2 YFSETQ. CDR3 loop: CASRQIGTINYGYTF. The CDR3 DNA follows: TGCGCCAGCAGACAAATCGGGACAATTAACTATGGCTACACCTTC.

This clone was seen a handful of times. V is TRBV6-5 and J is TRBJ2-3, with D uncertain. Deletions cut 2 bases from V and 0 bases from J, with 6 bases between. CDR1 MNHEY and CDR2 SVGAGI come from the germline V gene. CDR3 length: 14 amino acids. This CDR3 is CASSYTASTDTQYF. The CDR3 DNA reads as TGTGCCAGCAGTTACACAGCTAGCACAGATACGCAGTATTTT.

As to this clone: The germline gene is not matched at one end of the junction; a read error may be the cause. The chain is built from TRBV19 and TRBJ2-7, with TRBD2 identical over 9 bases. Germline V gives CDR1 LNHDA, CDR2 SQIVND (reference sequence). This CDR3 contains 15 residues. CDR3 bases: TGTGCCAGTAGTATGGGAGGGGCGACCAGCGGGAGGCAAAACTTC. Its protein product is CASSMGGATSGRQNF.

As for this clone: At one end the junction does not follow the germline gene, possibly because of a read error. The rearrangement joins TRBV7-7 to TRBJ2-7, with D possibly TRBD1 on 5 matching bases. Germline assignment: CDR1 SSHAT and CDR2 FNYEAQ (reference sequence). This CDR3 has 14 amino acids. The CDR3 DNA follows: TGTGCTAGCAGCTTAGACAGCCACTCCTACGAGCAGTACTTC. Translation: CASSLDSHSYEQYF.

This chain uses TRBV9 with TRBJ2-7; 9 nucleotides align to TRBD2. This CDR3 has 15 residues. Unmatched junction bases numbered 3, after V lost 0 bases and J lost 2 bases. CDR1 is SGDLS, CDR2 YYNGEE, per germline. This CDR3 is CASSVGRGGTYEQYF. The CDR3 nucleotides read TGTGCCAGCAGCGTAGGGCGGGGGGGCACCTACGAGCAGTACTTC.

The V gene is TRBV2, the J gene TRBJ1-4, with 9 bases matching TRBD1. Trimming removed 6 bases from V and 6 bases from J; junction bases left unmatched: 5. In germline, CDR1 is SNHLY, CDR2 FYNNEI. The CDR3 length is 14 residues. CDR3 loop: CASSRDREYEKLFF. In DNA form, the CDR3 reads TGTGCCAGCAGCCGGGACAGGGAATATGAAAAACTGTTTTTT.

V and J are TRBV2 and TRBJ1-1; D is ambiguous. The CDR3 totals 13 residues. From germline, CDR1 is SNHLY and CDR2 FYNNEI. V was pared by 5 bases and J by 3 bases, with 10 bases between. In DNA, the CDR3 is TGTGCCAGCAGTATCCGGACTTACACTGAAGCTTTCTTT. Translation: CASSIRTYTEAFF. The variable domain in full, with the rest retrieved from reference TRBV2 and TRBJ1-1, is EPEVTQTPSHQVTQMGQEVILRCVPISNHLYFYWYRQILGQKVEFLVSFYNNEISEKSEIFDDQFSVERPDGSNFTLKIRSTKLEDSAMYFCASSIRTYTEAFFGQGTRLTVV.

This chain uses TRBV7-2 with TRBJ2-2; no clear D. The CDR3 runs 12 residues. Trimming pared 3 bases from V and 6 bases from J, leaving 5 bases between. Germline CDR1 SGHTA, CDR2 FQGNSA. In DNA form, the CDR3 reads TGTGCCAGCAGCTTTATCGCCGGGGAGCTGTTTTTT. Translated: CASSFIAGELFF.

The chain uses TRBV15 and TRBJ1-2, with D possibly matching TRBD1 (5 bases). V was trimmed by 0 bases and J by 8 bases, leaving 16 bases between them. Per the germline V gene, CDR1 is LNHNV and CDR2 is YYDKDF (reference sequence). The CDR3 sequence is 15 residues long. The CDR3 sequence is CATSRDLGGDHGYTF. The CDR3 region has the DNA TGTGCCACCAGCAGAGATCTGGGAGGGGATCACGGCTACACCTTC.